This T cell receptor beta chain emerged from a study of blood T cell repertoires in COVID-19. Study background: From the United States, Italy and Spain came samples of acute and convalescent COVID-19. PBMCs, B-cell-depleted T cells, or T cells were the source of the cDNA or gDNA that made up the material.

Enrolled through a virtual design, the participants were between about 18 and 89 years of age and came from around 25 US areas. Symptom resolution, clearance, or two negative PCRs marked donors in Cohort 3 as recovered. Trimming took 5 bases from V and 4 from J; bases not matched to a gene: 8. The CDR3 has 16 residues. Germline V gene sequence: CDR1 LGHNA, CDR2 YNFKEQ. Sequenced by immunoSEQ multiplex PCR; TCRdb stores in-frame clones only, minus some. Among 200,000 to 250,000 clones, 82% were seen once, and the ten largest hold 3% to 4%. The material sequenced was PBMCs or T cells enriched from blood (not recorded which). The receptor's source is a woman aged 60-70 years who had recovered from COVID-19. The chain links TRBV4-2 to TRBJ2-3, with 11 bases aligning to TRBD2. The CDR3 DNA is TGTGCCAGCAGCACTAGCGGGGGCGGCAATTCAGATACGCAGTATTTT. Residues: CASSTSGGGNSDTQYF.